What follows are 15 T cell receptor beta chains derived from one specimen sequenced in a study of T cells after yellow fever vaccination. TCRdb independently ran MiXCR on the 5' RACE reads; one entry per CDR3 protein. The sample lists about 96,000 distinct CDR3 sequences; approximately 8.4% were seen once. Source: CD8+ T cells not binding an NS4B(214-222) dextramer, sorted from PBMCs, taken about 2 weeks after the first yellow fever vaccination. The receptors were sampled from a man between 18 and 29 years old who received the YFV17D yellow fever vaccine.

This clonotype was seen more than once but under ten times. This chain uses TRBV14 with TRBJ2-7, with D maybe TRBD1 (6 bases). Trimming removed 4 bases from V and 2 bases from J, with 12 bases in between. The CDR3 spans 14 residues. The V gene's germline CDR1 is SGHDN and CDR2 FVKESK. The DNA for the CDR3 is TGTGCCAGCAGCCCTCGGGACATCGCCTACGAGCAGTACTTC. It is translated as CASSPRDIAYEQYF. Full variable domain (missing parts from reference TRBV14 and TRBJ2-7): EAGVTQFPSHSVIEKGQTVTLRCDPISGHDNLYWYRRVMGKEIKFLLHFVKESKQDESGMPNNRFLAERTGGTYSTLKVQPAELEDSGVYFCASSPRDIAYEQYFGPGTRLTVT.

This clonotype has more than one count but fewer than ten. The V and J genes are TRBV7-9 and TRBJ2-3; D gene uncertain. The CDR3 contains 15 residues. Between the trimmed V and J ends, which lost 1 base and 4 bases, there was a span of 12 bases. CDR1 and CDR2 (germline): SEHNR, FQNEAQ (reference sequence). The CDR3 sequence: CASSLDPLEADTQYF. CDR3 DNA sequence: TGTGCCAGCAGCTTAGACCCTTTAGAGGCAGATACGCAGTATTTT.

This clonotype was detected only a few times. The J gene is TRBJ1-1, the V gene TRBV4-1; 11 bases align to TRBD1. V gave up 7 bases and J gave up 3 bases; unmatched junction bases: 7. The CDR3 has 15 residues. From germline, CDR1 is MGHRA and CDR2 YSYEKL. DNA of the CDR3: TGCGCCAGCAAGAGGGACAGGGGGGCGGACACTGAAGCTTTCTTT. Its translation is CASKRDRGADTEAFF.

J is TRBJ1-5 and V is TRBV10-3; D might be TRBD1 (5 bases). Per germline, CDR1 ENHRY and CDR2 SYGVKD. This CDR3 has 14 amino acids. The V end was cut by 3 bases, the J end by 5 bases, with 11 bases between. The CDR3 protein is CAISDRGGHQPQHF. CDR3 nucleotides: TGTGCCATCAGTGATAGGGGAGGCCATCAGCCCCAGCATTTT.

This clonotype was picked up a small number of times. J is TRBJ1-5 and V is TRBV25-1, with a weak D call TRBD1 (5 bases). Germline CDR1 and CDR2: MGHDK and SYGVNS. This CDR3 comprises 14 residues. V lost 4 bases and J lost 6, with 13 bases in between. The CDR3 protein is CASSAFGGSQPQHF. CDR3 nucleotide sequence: TGTGCCAGCAGTGCCTTCGGGGGGAGTCAGCCCCAGCATTTT.

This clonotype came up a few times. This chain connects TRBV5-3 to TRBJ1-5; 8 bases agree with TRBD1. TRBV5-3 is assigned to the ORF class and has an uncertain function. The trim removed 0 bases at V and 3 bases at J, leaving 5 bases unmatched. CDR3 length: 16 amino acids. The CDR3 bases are TGTGCCAGAAGCTTGGGGGGACAGGTATCCAATCAGCCCCAGCATTTT. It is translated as CARSLGGQVSNQPQHF.

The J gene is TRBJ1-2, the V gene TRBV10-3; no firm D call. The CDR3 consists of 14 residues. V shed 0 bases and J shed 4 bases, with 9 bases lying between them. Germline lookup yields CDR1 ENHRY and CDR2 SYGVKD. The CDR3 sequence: CAISESTSPYGYTF. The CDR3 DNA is TGTGCCATCAGTGAGTCGACTTCTCCCTATGGCTACACCTTC.

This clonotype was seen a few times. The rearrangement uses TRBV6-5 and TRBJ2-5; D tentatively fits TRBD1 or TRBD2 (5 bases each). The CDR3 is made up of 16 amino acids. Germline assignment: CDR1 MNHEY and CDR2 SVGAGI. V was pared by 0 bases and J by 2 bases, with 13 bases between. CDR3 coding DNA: TGTGCCAGCAGTTACTCCACTGGGACGTTTCAAGAGACCCAGTACTTC. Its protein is CASSYSTGTFQETQYF.

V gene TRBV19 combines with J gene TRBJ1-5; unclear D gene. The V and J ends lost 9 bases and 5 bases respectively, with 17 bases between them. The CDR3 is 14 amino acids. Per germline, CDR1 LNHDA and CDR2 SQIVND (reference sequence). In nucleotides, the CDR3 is TGTGCCAGCACCGGATGGGGTTTAGATCAGCCCCAGCATTTT. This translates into CASTGWGLDQPQHF.

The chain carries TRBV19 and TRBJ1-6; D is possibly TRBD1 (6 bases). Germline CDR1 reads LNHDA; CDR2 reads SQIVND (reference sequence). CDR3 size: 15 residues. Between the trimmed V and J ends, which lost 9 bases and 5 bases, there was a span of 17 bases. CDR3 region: CASIRGFGDNSPLHF. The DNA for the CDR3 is TGTGCCAGCATCAGGGGATTCGGAGATAATTCACCCCTCCACTTT.

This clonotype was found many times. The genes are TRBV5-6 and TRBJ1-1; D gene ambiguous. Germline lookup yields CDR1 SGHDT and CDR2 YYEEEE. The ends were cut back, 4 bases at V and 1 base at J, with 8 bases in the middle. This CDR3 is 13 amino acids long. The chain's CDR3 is CASSPGWNTEAFF. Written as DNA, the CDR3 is TGTGCCAGCAGCCCGGGCTGGAACACTGAAGCTTTCTTT.

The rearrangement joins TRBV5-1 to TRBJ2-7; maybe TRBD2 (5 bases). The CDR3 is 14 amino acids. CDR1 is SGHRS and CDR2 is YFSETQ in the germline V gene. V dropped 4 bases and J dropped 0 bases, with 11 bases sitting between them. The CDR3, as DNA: TGCGCCAGCAGCCCTGGACTGGTCTCCTACGAGCAGTACTTC. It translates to CASSPGLVSYEQYF.

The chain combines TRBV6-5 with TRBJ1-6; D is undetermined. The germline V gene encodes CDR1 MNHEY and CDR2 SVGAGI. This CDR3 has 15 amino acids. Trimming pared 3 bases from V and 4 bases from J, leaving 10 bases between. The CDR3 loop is CASSYLGMYNSPLHF. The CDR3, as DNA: TGTGCCAGCAGTTATCTGGGGATGTATAATTCACCCCTCCACTTT.

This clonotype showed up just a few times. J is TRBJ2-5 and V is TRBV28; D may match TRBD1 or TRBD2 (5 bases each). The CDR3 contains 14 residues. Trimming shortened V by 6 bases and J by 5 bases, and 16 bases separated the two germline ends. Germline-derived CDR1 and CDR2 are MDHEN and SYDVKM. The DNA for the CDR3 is TGTGCCAGCAGAACCGGGACGAATTGGGAGACCCAGTACTTC. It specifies CASRTGTNWETQYF.

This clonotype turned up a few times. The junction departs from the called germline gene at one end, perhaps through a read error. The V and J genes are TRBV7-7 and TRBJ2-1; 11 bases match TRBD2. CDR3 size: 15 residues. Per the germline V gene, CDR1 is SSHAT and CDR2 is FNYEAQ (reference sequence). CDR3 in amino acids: CASSLVSGGADEQFF. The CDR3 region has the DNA TGTGCTAGCAGCTTAGTTAGCGGGGGGGCCGATGAGCAGTTCTTC.